This TCR beta chain was identified during a study of blood T cells in healthy people across ages. The germline V gene encodes CDR1 SGHTA and CDR2 FQGTGA. CDR3 length: 15 amino acids. V trimming: 4 bases; J trimming: 5 bases; junction bases outside the gene matches: 2. In this sample, this clonotype turned up a few times. For the second PCR, which ran for about 7 to 11 cycles, a sample-barcoded 5' primer and a J-beta primer mix were used. TCRdb ran MiXCR on the 5' RACE reads and lists one entry per CDR3 protein. The sample includes around 800,000 distinct CDR3 sequences, around 25% of them seen just once. Another study also made use of these data, one on T cells of mothers and their children.

The specimen was blood. The chain carries TRBV7-3 and TRBJ2-1, with 13 bases matching TRBD2. The receptor was derived from a boy under 18 in good health. In DNA form, the CDR3 reads TGTGCCAGCAGCTCCGGACTAGCGGGGGACAATGAGCAGTTCTTC. Its protein is CASSSGLAGDNEQFF.